Shown below are 20 T cell receptor beta chains from a single sample sequenced in a study of Graves' ophthalmopathy and Graves' hyperthyroidism. Amplified TCR beta CDR3 regions were obtained using RNA transcripts as template. RT-PCR in the first round used HTBI primers; a second-round multiplex PCR followed. One entry per CDR3 protein, called by TCRdb with MiXCR from the multiplex PCR reads. Here the sample spans about 500,000 distinct CDR3 sequences, 35% to 45% being singletons. Sequencing was done on a sample of peripheral blood or thyroid tissue (not recorded which). These receptors originate from an adult man with Graves' hyperthyroidism.

The chain recombines TRBV20-1 with TRBJ1-1, with 8 positions matching TRBD1. The CDR3 extends over 12 amino acids. The germline V gene has CDR1 DFQATT and CDR2 SNEGSKA (reference sequence). V was clipped by 8 bases and J by 1 base; unmatched bases: 3. The CDR3 DNA sequence: TGCAGTAGGACAGGGCGGAACACTGAAGCTTTCTTT. Its protein product is CSRTGRNTEAFF.

This clonotype was observed many times. The J gene is TRBJ2-3, the V gene TRBV20-1; D ambiguous. V shed 3 bases and J shed 6 bases, with 16 bases lying between them. The germline V gene encodes CDR1 DFQATT and CDR2 SNEGSKA (reference sequence). The CDR3 contains 14 residues. The DNA of the CDR3 is TGCAGTGCTAGCCCCATTGGCGCAAGGGATACGCAGTATTTT. It translates to CSASPIGARDTQYF.

The chain recombines TRBV9 with TRBJ1-1; weak D call: TRBD1 (5 bases). The germline gives CDR1 SGDLS, CDR2 YYNGEE. Trimming removed 0 bases at V and 5 bases at J, with 14 bases between. The CDR3 is 15 amino acids. The chain's CDR3 is CASSVGLAGDTEAFF. CDR3 bases: TGTGCCAGCAGCGTAGGACTAGCGGGGGATACTGAAGCTTTCTTT.

This chain joins TRBV2 and TRBJ2-5, with a tentative D call TRBD2 (5 bases). This CDR3 contains 13 residues. Looked up from germline, CDR1 is SNHLY and CDR2 is FYNNEI. The V and J ends lost 3 bases and 5 bases respectively, with 10 bases between them. The DNA of the CDR3 is TGTGCCAGCAGTGAGCACGGGGAGGAGACCCAGTACTTC. This gives the protein CASSEHGEETQYF.

The J gene is TRBJ2-5, the V gene TRBV15; the D gene could be TRBD1 or TRBD2 (6 bases each). The germline V and J ends were trimmed by 0 bases and 5 bases, with 13 bases remaining between them. The CDR3 sequence is 15 residues long. Germline loops: CDR1 LNHNV, CDR2 YYDKDF (reference sequence). Here the CDR3 reads CATSRDEGGKETQYF. CDR3 coding DNA: TGTGCCACCAGCAGAGATGAAGGGGGGAAGGAGACCCAGTACTTC.

The V gene is TRBV25-1, the J gene TRBJ2-7, with 9 bases identical to TRBD1. V lost 4 bases and J lost 1; bases outside the gene matches: 14. From germline, CDR1 is MGHDK and CDR2 SYGVNS. This CDR3 spans 18 amino acids. DNA of the CDR3: TGTGCCAGCAGTGGTCCGACCGTTGGGACAGGGCTTTCCTACGAGCAGTACTTC. It translates to CASSGPTVGTGLSYEQYF.

Regarding this clonotype: Just one base apart from a much larger clone, this may be a read error. This chain joins TRBV5-1 and TRBJ1-6; 7 nucleotides agree with TRBD1. V was pared by 7 bases and J by 5 bases, with 12 bases of the junction left unmatched. Germline CDR1 reads SGHRS; CDR2 reads YFSETQ. The CDR3 contains 16 residues. The CDR3 sequence is CASGLTGTVDNSPLHF. The CDR3 DNA sequence: TGCGCCAGCGGTTTGACAGGGACAGTCGATAATTCACCCCTCCACTTT.

This clonotype was detected many times. The rearrangement joins TRBV6-5 to TRBJ2-5, with D tentatively TRBD2 (6 bases). This CDR3 spans 13 amino acids. V was shortened by 6 bases and J by 2 bases, with 10 bases between the two germline ends. The germline V gene has CDR1 MNHEY and CDR2 SVGAGI. The CDR3 region has the DNA TGTGCCAGCAGCTACGGGAGTCAAGAGACCCAGTACTTC. It codes for CASSYGSQETQYF.

The chain combines TRBV7-2 with TRBJ2-3, with 7 bases that match TRBD1. V was clipped by 6 bases and J by 5 bases; unmatched bases: 11. The CDR3 loop spans 15 amino acids. Germline CDR1 SGHTA, CDR2 FQGNSA. Here the CDR3 DNA reads TGTGCCAGCAGTCCAGAAAGACAGGGATTAGATACGCAGTATTTT. Translated: CASSPERQGLDTQYF.

This clonotype was recorded at least ten times. An end of the junction differs from the germline gene, which may be a read error. The genes are TRBV29-1 and TRBJ1-2; TRBD1 matches at 7 bases. The CDR3 is made up of 10 amino acids. Per germline, CDR1 SQVTM and CDR2 ANQGSEA. The CDR3 loop is CSAEADRALF. In nucleotides, the CDR3 is TGCAGCGCCGAAGCCGACAGGGCCCTTTTC.

This clonotype was counted between two and nine times. The chain couples TRBV27 to TRBJ2-5; D is uncertain. Germline values: CDR1 MNHEY, CDR2 SMNVEV (reference sequence). This CDR3 contains 15 residues. The V end lost 3 bases, the J end lost 2 bases, and 13 bases lay between the germline ends. CDR3 in DNA: TGTGCCAGCAGTTTTGCGACGGACCGGCAAGAGACCCAGTACTTC. Its translation: CASSFATDRQETQYF.

This clonotype has a count of ten or more. The V gene is TRBV25-1, the J gene TRBJ2-7; unclear D gene. The CDR3 is 14 residues long. Germline CDR1 and CDR2: MGHDK and SYGVNS. The V end lost 2 bases, the J end lost 0 bases, and 8 bases lay between the germline ends. The CDR3 loop is CASSEGPSSYEQYF. CDR3 sequence (DNA): TGTGCCAGCAGTGAAGGCCCCAGCTCCTACGAGCAGTACTTC.

This clonotype was seen a few times. This sequence joins TRBV18 and TRBJ1-1; no clear D. Germline V gene lookup returns CDR1 KGHSH and CDR2 LQKENI. CDR3 length: 13 amino acids. Trimming removed 3 bases at V and 1 base at J, with 6 bases between. The CDR3: CASSPGENTEAFF. The CDR3 nucleotides are TGTGCCAGCTCACCCGGGGAGAACACTGAAGCTTTCTTT.

This clonotype was detected only a few times. For the CDR3, the DNA is TGTGCCAGCGGCCTAGCGGGCGCCTACGAGCAGTACTTC. Translating gives CASGLAGAYEQYF. V is TRBV6-5 and J is TRBJ2-7, with 8 bases identical to TRBD2. Germline V gene lookup returns CDR1 MNHEY and CDR2 SVGAGI. The CDR3 consists of 13 residues. J gave up 2 bases and V 8 bases, and 5 bases lay outside the gene matches.

This clonotype has just a few counts. The gene calls are TRBV4-1 and TRBJ2-7; tentatively, D is TRBD1 or TRBD2 (5 bases each). Germline loops: CDR1 MGHRA, CDR2 YSYEKL. Trimming took 0 bases from V and 1 from J, leaving 13 bases between them. This CDR3 is built from 16 residues. The CDR3 DNA follows: TGCGCCAGCAGCCAAGATTCGGGACGGCTATCCTACGAGCAGTACTTC. Translated: CASSQDSGRLSYEQYF.

On this clonotype itself: An end of the junction does not agree with germline; a read error may underlie this. V gene TRBV6-1 combines with J gene TRBJ1-5; D possibly corresponds to TRBD1 (6 bases). CDR3 size: 12 residues. Germline CDR1 reads MNHNS; CDR2 reads SASEGT. The CDR3, as DNA: TGTGCCAGCAGGGAAGGGGGGCAGCCCCAGCATTTT. Translation: CASREGGQPQHF.

This clonotype appeared a single time. V usage is TRBV29-1 and J usage is TRBJ2-7; TRBD1 agrees at 10 bases. The J call may be faulty, since TRBJ2-1 better matches the DNA end. CDR3 length equals 14 residues. Germline V CDR1 and CDR2: SQVTM, ANQGSEA. CDR3 DNA: TGCGGGTTGATGGACAGGGGGGCCCACAATGAGCAGTTCTTC. It yields the protein CGLMDRGAHNEQFF.

The chain couples TRBV29-1 to TRBJ1-3; perhaps TRBD1 as D (5 bases). V was cut by 6 bases and J by 8 bases, with 17 bases left in between. Germline values: CDR1 SQVTM, CDR2 ANQGSEA. This CDR3 region has 13 residues. Here the CDR3 reads CSVGTGEGYTIYF. The DNA for the CDR3 is TGCAGCGTGGGTACAGGAGAAGGCTACACCATATATTTT. Looking up the rest from reference TRBV29-1 and TRBJ1-3 gives the full variable domain: SAVISQKPSRDICQRGTSLTIQCQVDSQVTMMFWYRQQPGQSLTLIATANQGSEATYESGFVIDKFPISRPNLTFSTLTVSNMSPEDSSIYLCSVGTGEGYTIYFGEGSWLTVV.

This clonotype was observed many times. This chain connects TRBV7-9 to TRBJ2-7; weak D call: TRBD1 (6 bases). The CDR3 has 16 residues. Trimming took off 2 bases at V and 0 bases at J, with 14 bases between the two ends. Germline loops: CDR1 SEHNR, CDR2 FQNEAQ (reference sequence). CDR3 loop: CASSLLRGSGSYEQYF. The CDR3 coding sequence is TGTGCCAGCAGCTTACTCAGGGGCTCCGGCTCCTACGAGCAGTACTTC.

This chain joins TRBV7-6 and TRBJ2-7; TRBD1 or TRBD2 may be the D gene (7 bases each). Germline CDR1 is SGHVS and CDR2 is FNYEAQ. With 5 bases removed from V and 7 bases from J, the gap between germline ends came to 18 bases. The CDR3 extends over 14 amino acids. The CDR3 sequence is CASSLDRDYNEQYF. CDR3 nucleotides: TGTGCCAGCAGCCTAGACAGGGACTACAATGAGCAGTACTTC.